The 19 T cell receptor beta chains listed next were all sequenced from one sample in a study of shared clonotypes between healthy human individuals. The table came from immunoSEQ multiplex PCR; TCRdb's copy has only in-frame clones and leaves some out. Of about 2.3 million clones in the sample, 85% to 95% are singletons; the top ten hold 0.39%. Sequenced: naive CD4+ T cells from PBMCs. Specified subset: CD45RA+ positively selected. Receptors originate from a man aged 18 to 29 in good health. Some clones in this sample may be carry-over from other donors' samples.

The chain links TRBV28 to TRBJ1-5; 7 bases line up with TRBD1. CDR1 MDHEN and CDR2 SYDVKM come from the germline V gene. Germline trimming cut 4 bases from V and 1 base from J; bases unmatched to any gene: 13. The CDR3 is 18 residues long. The CDR3 DNA is TGTGCCAGCAGTTCCTTAGGACAGGCATTAGGAAGCAATCAGCCCCAGCATTTT. As protein: CASSSLGQALGSNQPQHF.

The CDR3 DNA reads as TGTGCCAGCAGCTTAGTGGTGACCGGGGAGGGGACTGAAGCTTTCTTT. Residues: CASSLVVTGEGTEAFF. The genes are TRBV7-8 and TRBJ1-1; tentatively, D is TRBD1 (5 bases). Germline CDR1 reads SGHVS; CDR2 reads FQNEAQ. V gave up 1 base and J gave up 5 bases, with 17 bases separating them. There are 16 residues in the CDR3.

V is TRBV9 and J is TRBJ1-1; D gene ambiguous. Germline loops: CDR1 SGDLS, CDR2 YYNGEE. This CDR3 is 15 amino acids long. The V gene lost 0 bases and the J gene lost 4 bases, with 13 bases spanning the gap. CDR3: CASSVGMVGSTEAFF. In DNA, the CDR3 is TGTGCCAGCAGCGTAGGGATGGTTGGGAGCACTGAAGCTTTCTTT.

The chain couples TRBV28 to TRBJ2-6; 10 bases map to TRBD1. CDR3 length: 16 amino acids. The junction had 5 bases not matched to a gene; V was cut back by 6 bases and J by 3 bases. The germline V gene has CDR1 MDHEN and CDR2 SYDVKM. CDR3 DNA sequence: TGTGCCAGCAGCAAAGACAGGGGGCTTGGGGCCAACGTCCTGACTTTC. Amino acid sequence: CASSKDRGLGANVLTF.

The chain links TRBV4-1 to TRBJ2-2; D perhaps matches TRBD2 (6 bases). CDR1 is MGHRA, CDR2 YSYEKL, per germline. V lost 0 bases, J lost 4 bases, and 12 bases lay in between. This CDR3 has 16 residues. The CDR3 region is CASSQETTGVTGELFF. The DNA of the CDR3 is TGCGCCAGCAGCCAAGAAACCACGGGGGTCACCGGGGAGCTGTTTTTT.

The chain recombines TRBV7-9 with TRBJ1-1; TRBD1 might be the D (6 bases). The ends were cut back, 4 bases at V and 1 base at J, with 10 bases in the middle. The CDR3 is 14 amino acids. From germline, CDR1 is SEHNR and CDR2 FQNEAQ (reference sequence). CDR3 amino acids: CASSSTGRNTEAFF. The DNA for the CDR3 is TGTGCCAGCAGCTCAACAGGGAGGAACACTGAAGCTTTCTTT. Full variable domain (remainder filled in from reference TRBV7-9 and TRBJ1-1): DTGVSQNPRHKITKRGQNVTFRCDPISEHNRLYWYRQTLGQGPEFLTYFQNEAQLEKSRLLSDRFSAERPKGSFSTLEIQRTEQGDSAMYLCASSSTGRNTEAFFGQGTRLTVV.

V is TRBV6-5 and J is TRBJ2-2; D is perhaps TRBD1 (6 bases). CDR3 length equals 12 residues. Trimming stripped 7 bases from V and 6 bases from J, with 9 bases between. Germline V gives CDR1 MNHEY, CDR2 SVGAGI. The CDR3 coding sequence is TGTGCCAGCACACAGGGTGCCGGGGAGCTGTTTTTT. This gives the protein CASTQGAGELFF.

The J gene is TRBJ2-7, the V gene TRBV28; 8 bases fit TRBD2. Germline CDR1 and CDR2: MDHEN and SYDVKM. V trimming: 5 bases; J trimming: 1 base; junction bases outside the gene matches: 7. This CDR3 contains 15 residues. CDR3 in amino acids: CASSAPAGGSYEQYF. Here the CDR3 DNA reads TGTGCCAGCAGTGCCCCGGCGGGGGGTTCCTACGAGCAGTACTTC.

The V gene is TRBV6-1, the J gene TRBJ2-7; tentatively, D is TRBD1 or TRBD2 (5 bases each). Per germline, CDR1 MNHNS and CDR2 SASEGT. Trimming removed 10 bases at V and 0 bases at J, with 16 bases between. The CDR3 runs 14 residues. In DNA, the CDR3 is TGTGCCACCATAGACGGGACGGTCTCCTACGAGCAGTACTTC. Its translation: CATIDGTVSYEQYF.

The rearrangement links TRBV25-1 to TRBJ1-1, with D possibly TRBD1 on 5 matching bases. Trimming pared 5 bases from V and 1 base from J, leaving 17 bases between. CDR3 size: 16 residues. The germline gives CDR1 MGHDK, CDR2 SYGVNS. CDR3 in amino acids: CASSPRMGLTNTEAFF. The CDR3 coding sequence is TGTGCCAGCAGTCCCCGTATGGGACTTACGAACACTGAAGCTTTCTTT. Variable domain in full (rest from reference TRBV25-1 and TRBJ1-1): EADIYQTPRYLVIGTGKKITLECSQTMGHDKMYWYQQDPGMELHLIHYSYGVNSTEKGDLSSESTVSRIRTEHFPLTLESARPSHTSQYLCASSPRMGLTNTEAFFGQGTRLTVV.

The gene calls are TRBV14 and TRBJ2-5; TRBD2 agrees at 9 bases. V trimming: 4 bases; J trimming: 1 base; junction bases outside the gene matches: 7. Germline CDR1 and CDR2: SGHDN and FVKESK. The CDR3 runs to 16 residues. CDR3 protein: CASSLLGTSTQETQYF. DNA of the CDR3: TGTGCCAGCAGCCTACTCGGGACTAGCACCCAAGAGACCCAGTACTTC. The full variable domain, completed using reference TRBV14 and TRBJ2-5, is EAGVTQFPSHSVIEKGQTVTLRCDPISGHDNLYWYRRVMGKEIKFLLHFVKESKQDESGMPNNRFLAERTGGTYSTLKVQPAELEDSGVYFCASSLLGTSTQETQYFGPGTRLLVL.

The chain uses TRBV29-1 and TRBJ1-2; the match to TRBD1 covers 8 bases. V lost 0 bases, J lost 6 bases, and 9 bases stayed unmatched. The CDR3 length is 15 residues. The germline gives CDR1 SQVTM, CDR2 ANQGSEA. CDR3 in DNA: TGCAGCGTTGAAGATGGGGCAGGGGGCGTTCATGGCTACACCTTC. It specifies CSVEDGAGGVHGYTF.

The CDR3 spells CASSLGTGVGQETQYF. The CDR3 region has the DNA TGCGCCAGCAGCTTGGGGACAGGGGTTGGTCAAGAGACCCAGTACTTC. This rearrangement joins TRBV5-1 to TRBJ2-5; 9 bases map to TRBD1. Germline V gene sequence: CDR1 SGHRS, CDR2 YFSETQ. The CDR3 covers 16 residues. V lost 0 bases to trimming and J lost 2 bases; unmatched junction nucleotides: 5.

The chain recombines TRBV14 with TRBJ2-3; D call uncertain. The CDR3 sequence is 14 residues long. Trimming took 1 base from V and 2 from J, leaving 7 bases between them. Looked up from germline, CDR1 is SGHDN and CDR2 is FVKESK. The CDR3 protein is CASSQVVFTDTQYF. The CDR3 bases are TGTGCCAGCAGCCAAGTGGTGTTCACAGATACGCAGTATTTT.

The rearrangement links TRBV5-4 to TRBJ1-5; D remains unclear. Deletions cut 1 base from V and 5 bases from J, with 10 bases between. From germline, CDR1 is SGHNT and CDR2 YYREEE (reference sequence). The CDR3 extends over 14 amino acids. The CDR3 loop is CASSLWPGDQPQHF. DNA of the CDR3: TGTGCCAGCAGCTTGTGGCCGGGTGATCAGCCCCAGCATTTT. Filled out from reference TRBV5-4 and TRBJ1-5, the complete variable domain reads ETGVTQSPTHLIKTRGQQVTLRCSSQSGHNTVSWYQQALGQGPQFIFQYYREEENGRGNFPPRFSGLQFPNYSSELNVNALELDDSALYLCASSLWPGDQPQHFGDGTRLSIL.

The rearrangement links TRBV7-2 to TRBJ2-3; 12 nucleotides line up with TRBD1. There are 16 residues in the CDR3. Germline V CDR1 and CDR2: SGHTA, FQGNSA. J was trimmed by 5 bases and V by 1 base; bases with no gene match: 4. DNA for the CDR3: TGTGCCAGCAGCTTAGATGGGACAGGGGGCAGAGATACGCAGTATTTT. It is translated as CASSLDGTGGRDTQYF.

A remark on this clone: The junction shows a germline mismatch at one end, possibly a read error. The chain joins TRBV30 to TRBJ1-5; TRBD1 is a possible D gene (6 bases). Germline CDR1 GTSNPN, CDR2 SVGIG (reference sequence). The CDR3 extends over 13 amino acids. The CDR3 here is CAWSEGGNQSQHF. In DNA form, the CDR3 reads TGTGCCTGGAGTGAAGGGGGGAATCAGTCCCAGCATTTT.

This chain connects TRBV28 to TRBJ1-5; TRBD1 might be the D (5 bases). Per the germline V gene, CDR1 is MDHEN and CDR2 is SYDVKM. V shed 8 bases and J shed 6 bases, with 11 bases lying between them. This CDR3 has 12 residues. The CDR3 spells CASGSGSQPQHF. The DNA of the CDR3 is TGTGCCAGCGGCTCAGGGAGTCAGCCCCAGCATTTT. Based on the CDR3 plus reference TRBV28 and TRBJ1-5, the full variable domain is DVKVTQSSRYLVKRTGEKVFLECVQDMDHENMFWYRQDPGLGLRLIYFSYDVKMKEKGDIPEGYSVSREKKERFSLILESASTNQTSMYLCASGSGSQPQHFGDGTRLSIL.

This clone has only one observation. The CDR3 DNA sequence: TGTGCCAGCAGCTTAGGGTTGCCAGGGGTGGATGGCTACACCTTC. It is translated as CASSLGLPGVDGYTF. The rearrangement uses TRBV7-2 and TRBJ1-2; a possible D gene is TRBD1 (6 bases). Per germline, CDR1 SGHTA and CDR2 FQGNSA. V was cut by 1 base and J by 6 bases, with 15 bases left in between. The CDR3 length is 15 residues.